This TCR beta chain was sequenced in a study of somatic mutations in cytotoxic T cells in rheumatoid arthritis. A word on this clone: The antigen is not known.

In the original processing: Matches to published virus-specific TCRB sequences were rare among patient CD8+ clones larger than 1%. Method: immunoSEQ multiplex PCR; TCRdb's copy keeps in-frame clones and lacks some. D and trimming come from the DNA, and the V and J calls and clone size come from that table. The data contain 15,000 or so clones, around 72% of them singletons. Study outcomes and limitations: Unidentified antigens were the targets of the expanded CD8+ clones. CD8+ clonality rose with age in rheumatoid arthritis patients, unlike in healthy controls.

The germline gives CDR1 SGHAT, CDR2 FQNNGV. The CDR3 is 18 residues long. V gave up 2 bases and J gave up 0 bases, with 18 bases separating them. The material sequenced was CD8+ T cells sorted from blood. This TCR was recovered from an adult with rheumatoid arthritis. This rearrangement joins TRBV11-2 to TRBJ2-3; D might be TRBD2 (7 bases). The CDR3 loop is CASSLLPGGGSSTDTQYF. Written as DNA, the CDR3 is TGTGCCAGCAGCTTACTCCCCGGGGGCGGGAGCAGCACAGATACGCAGTATTTT.